Below, 18 T cell receptor beta chains from the same sample are listed, as sequenced in a study of chemoradiotherapy in HPV16-positive cancers. Method: immunoSEQ multiplex PCR; TCRdb's copy keeps in-frame clones and lacks some. The sample gives roughly 8,800 clones, 70% of which show up once; over 9.5% is in the top ten. The material sequenced was tumor tissue, taken from a patient who underwent chemoradiotherapy. These receptors were taken from a human donor with HPV-associated anogenital cancer.

The CDR3 region is CASSLGVGHRASYEQYF. Written as DNA, the CDR3 is TGTGCCAGCAGCTTAGGAGTTGGGCACAGGGCCTCCTACGAGCAGTACTTC. The genes are TRBV13 and TRBJ2-7; tentative D call: TRBD1 (6 bases). CDR3 length: 17 residues. Germline lookup yields CDR1 PRHDT and CDR2 FYEKMQ (reference sequence). Trimming left V 0 bases short and J 0 bases short, with 15 bases between.

This clone was detected only a few times. J is TRBJ2-1 and V is TRBV9; TRBD2 matches at 10 bases. Germline lookup yields CDR1 SGDLS and CDR2 YYNGEE. The CDR3 length is 17 residues. V lost 2 bases, J lost 3 bases, and 8 bases stayed unmatched. CDR3 sequence reads: CASSVNLAGEVYNEQFF. In DNA, the CDR3 is TGTGCCAGCAGCGTTAATCTAGCGGGGGAGGTCTACAATGAGCAGTTCTTC.

The chain links TRBV14 to TRBJ2-7; D could derive from TRBD1 or TRBD2 (5 bases each). Trimming shortened V by 3 bases and J by 2 bases, and 14 bases separated the two germline ends. In germline, CDR1 is SGHDN, CDR2 FVKESK. The length of the CDR3 is 15 residues. In DNA, the CDR3 is TGTGCCAGCAGCCACTTGGGGACGCCCCCCTACGAGCAGTACTTC. Encoded protein: CASSHLGTPPYEQYF.

The sample holds a few counts of this clone. The chain has TRBV6-5 and TRBJ1-1; TRBD1 matches at 7 bases. The CDR3 contains 15 residues. The V segment lost 0 bases and the J segment 5 bases; nucleotides outside the gene matches: 6. CDR1 and CDR2 (germline): MNHEY, SVGAGI. The CDR3 loop reads CASSYSIGGGTEAFF. The DNA of the CDR3 is TGTGCCAGCAGTTACTCGATAGGGGGCGGAACTGAAGCTTTCTTT.

The rearrangement links TRBV4-1 to TRBJ2-2; 10 bases are a match to TRBD2. The germline CDR1 and CDR2 sequences are MGHRA and YSYEKL. This CDR3 has 14 amino acids. The V segment lost 3 bases and the J segment 7 bases; nucleotides outside the gene matches: 2. The CDR3 is CASSQGLAHGELFF. CDR3 in DNA: TGCGCCAGCAGCCAGGGACTAGCGCACGGGGAGCTGTTTTTT.

V usage is TRBV5-1 and J usage is TRBJ2-1; 11 bases map to TRBD2. CDR1 and CDR2 (germline): SGHRS, YFSETQ. This CDR3 has 15 residues. The J segment lost 9 bases and the V segment lost 0 bases, leaving 5 bases of the junction unmatched. Written as DNA, the CDR3 is TGCGCCAGCAGCTTGGTACTAGCGGGAGAGAGTGAGCAGTTCTTC. Translated, it gives CASSLVLAGESEQFF.

The chain uses TRBV5-5 and TRBJ1-5, with 9 bases that match TRBD1. Germline CDR1 SGHKS, CDR2 YYEKEE (reference sequence). The junction had 3 bases not matched to a gene; V was cut back by 4 bases and J by 1 base. The CDR3 runs 15 residues. The CDR3, as DNA: TGTGCCAGCAGCACACAGGGGGCAAGCAATCAGCCCCAGCATTTT. This gives the protein CASSTQGASNQPQHF.

Points on this clone: The same CDR3 arises from other DNA sequences in this sample as well. This chain connects TRBV5-1 to TRBJ2-2; D is uncertain. V was shortened by 0 bases and J by 5 bases, with 8 bases between the two germline ends. This CDR3 is 14 amino acids long. Germline CDR1 is SGHRS and CDR2 is YFSETQ. DNA for the CDR3: TGCGCCAGCAGCTTGGCCGGACGGACCGGGGAGCTGTTTTTT. Protein: CASSLAGRTGELFF.

The chain links TRBV7-9 to TRBJ2-1; 11 bases match TRBD2. CDR1 is SEHNR, CDR2 FQNEAQ, per germline (reference sequence). This CDR3 is 16 amino acids long. The V segment lost 1 base and the J segment 9 bases; nucleotides outside the gene matches: 8. The DNA of the CDR3 is TGTGCCAGCAGCTTAGGTGGACTAGCGGGTGGTGGTGAGCAGTTCTTC. This translates into CASSLGGLAGGGEQFF.

The chain couples TRBV7-9 to TRBJ2-1, with TRBD1 as a possible D gene (7 bases). V was pared by 5 bases and J by 0 bases, with 17 bases between. Germline assignment: CDR1 SEHNR and CDR2 FQNEAQ (reference sequence). The CDR3 contains 17 residues. Here the CDR3 reads CASSRRGQTNSYNEQFF. In DNA, the CDR3 is TGTGCCAGCAGCCGGCGGGGACAGACGAACTCCTACAATGAGCAGTTCTTC.

Judged by abundance, this clone is large (0.1 to 1%). The chain couples TRBV11-2 to TRBJ2-3, with 10 bases lining up with TRBD2. Germline CDR1 and CDR2: SGHAT and FQNNGV. The CDR3 totals 16 residues. V was pared by 5 bases and J by 0 bases, with 5 bases of the junction left unmatched. The CDR3, as DNA: TGTGCCAGCAGCATTAGCGGGGGGCTAAGCACAGATACGCAGTATTTT. Its translation: CASSISGGLSTDTQYF.

The genes are TRBV2 and TRBJ2-5, with no clear D. The CDR3 contains 13 residues. V lost 5 bases and J 1 base, leaving 8 bases between the germline ends. Per germline, CDR1 SNHLY and CDR2 FYNNEI. The CDR3 protein is CASSSNSQETQYF. The CDR3 DNA follows: TGTGCCAGCAGTTCGAACAGCCAAGAGACCCAGTACTTC.

The chain is built from TRBV10-2 and TRBJ2-2, with 14 nucleotides matching TRBD2. The CDR3 length is 19 residues. V lost 3 bases to trimming and J lost 4 bases; unmatched junction nucleotides: 10. Looked up from germline, CDR1 is WSHSY and CDR2 is SAAADI. The CDR3 region is CASSERLAGGNIRTGELFF. The CDR3 nucleotides read TGCGCCAGCAGTGAAAGACTAGCGGGAGGGAACATACGCACCGGGGAGCTGTTTTTT.

The V and J genes are TRBV7-3 and TRBJ2-5, with 8 bases aligning to TRBD2. Per germline, CDR1 SGHTA and CDR2 FQGTGA. The CDR3 consists of 14 residues. V lost 5 bases and J lost 1; bases outside the gene matches: 3. CDR3 in amino acids: CASSARGGQETQYF. CDR3 DNA sequence: TGTGCCAGCAGCGCCCGGGGGGGCCAAGAGACCCAGTACTTC.

The gene calls are TRBV21-1 and TRBJ1-4. TRBV21-1 is a listed pseudogene. The CDR3 covers 16 residues. CDR3 coding DNA: TGTGCCAGCAGCGAAGAAGGAAGGCGGAGGGGAGAAAAACTGTTTTTT. It encodes CASSEEGRRRGEKLFF.

The V gene is TRBV2, the J gene TRBJ2-2, with a possible D match to TRBD2 (5 bases). The CDR3 sequence is 14 residues long. Trimming removed 4 bases at V and 1 base at J, with 7 bases between. Germline V gene sequence: CDR1 SNHLY, CDR2 FYNNEI. The CDR3, as DNA: TGTGCCAGCAGTGTCCGGGAGAACACCGGGGAGCTGTTTTTT. It codes for CASSVRENTGELFF.

This chain links TRBV4-1 with TRBJ2-5, with TRBD1 matching 8 bases. V shed 5 bases and J 4 bases; nucleotides not matched to a gene: 3. Germline V CDR1 and CDR2: MGHRA, YSYEKL. The CDR3 extends over 13 amino acids. DNA for the CDR3: TGCGCCAGCAGCGAACAGGGGGGAGAGACCCAGTACTTC. This sequence encodes CASSEQGGETQYF.

V and J are TRBV11-2 and TRBJ2-3; tentatively, D is TRBD1 (6 bases). Germline V gene sequence: CDR1 SGHAT, CDR2 FQNNGV. CDR3 length: 13 residues. The ends were cut back, 4 bases at V and 5 bases at J, with 10 bases in the middle. CDR3 loop: CASSSGARDTQYF. The CDR3 DNA sequence: TGTGCCAGCAGCTCAGGGGCCAGAGATACGCAGTATTTT. Combining the CDR3 with reference TRBV11-2 and TRBJ2-3 gives the whole variable domain EAGVAQSPRYKIIEKRQSVAFWCNPISGHATLYWYQQILGQGPKLLIQFQNNGVVDDSQLPKDRFSAERLKGVDSTLKIQPAKLEDSAVYLCASSSGARDTQYFGPGTRLTVL.